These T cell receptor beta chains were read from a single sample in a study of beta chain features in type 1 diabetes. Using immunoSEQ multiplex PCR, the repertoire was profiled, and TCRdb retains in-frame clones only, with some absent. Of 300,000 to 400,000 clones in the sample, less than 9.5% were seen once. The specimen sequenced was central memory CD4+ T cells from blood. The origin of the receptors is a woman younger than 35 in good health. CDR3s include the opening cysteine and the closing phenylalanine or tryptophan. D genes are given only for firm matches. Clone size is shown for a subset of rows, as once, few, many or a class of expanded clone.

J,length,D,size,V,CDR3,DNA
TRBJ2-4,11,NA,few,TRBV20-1,CSARRLNIQYF,TGCAGTGCACGGAGACTTAACATTCAGTACTTC
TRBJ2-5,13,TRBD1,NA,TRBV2,CASRMTGGETQYF,TGTGCCAGCAGAATGACAGGGGGGGAGACCCAGTACTTC
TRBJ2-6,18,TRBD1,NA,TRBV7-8,CASSFGTGLRSGANVLTF,TGTGCCAGCAGCTTCGGGACAGGTCTTAGATCTGGGGCCAACGTCCTGACTTTC
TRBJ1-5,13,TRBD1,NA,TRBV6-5,CASSRDRSQPQHF,TGTGCCAGCAGCCGGGACAGAAGCCAGCCCCAGCATTTT
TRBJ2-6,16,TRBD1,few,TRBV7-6,CASSTRQGTGANVLTF,TGTGCCAGCAGCACCCGACAGGGGACTGGGGCCAACGTCCTGACTTTC
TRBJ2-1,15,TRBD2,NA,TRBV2,CASSEAEREYNEQFF,TGTGCCAGCAGTGAAGCTGAGCGGGAGTACAATGAGCAGTTCTTC
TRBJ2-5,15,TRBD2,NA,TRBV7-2,CASSPEAREGGTQYF,TGTGCCAGCAGCCCAGAGGCGCGGGAGGGGGGGACCCAGTACTTC
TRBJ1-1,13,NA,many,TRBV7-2,CASSLTRDTEAFF,TGTGCCAGCAGCTTAACCAGGGACACTGAAGCTTTCTTT
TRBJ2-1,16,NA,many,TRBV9,CASSSRGDRLSNEQFF,TGTGCCAGCAGCAGCCGAGGTGACAGGCTTTCCAATGAGCAGTTCTTC
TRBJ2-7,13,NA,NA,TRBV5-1,CASSPTGSYEQYF,TGCGCCAGCAGCCCAACAGGGTCCTACGAGCAGTACTTC
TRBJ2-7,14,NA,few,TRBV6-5,CASSPLIPESEQYF,TGTGCCAGCAGTCCTCTTATCCCCGAGAGCGAGCAGTACTTC
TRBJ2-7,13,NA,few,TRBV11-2,CASSGRGGYEQYF,TGTGCCAGCAGCGGCCGGGGCGGGTACGAGCAGTACTTC
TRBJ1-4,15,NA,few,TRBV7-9,CASSLPRATNEKLFF,TGTGCCAGCAGCTTACCACGAGCAACTAATGAAAAACTGTTTTTT
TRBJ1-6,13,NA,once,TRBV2,CASRGMGNSPLHF,TGTGCCAGCAGGGGGATGGGGAATTCACCCCTCCACTTT